The clone carrying this TCR beta chain has just a few counts. Its antigen is unidentified. The sample is drawn from a study of ipilimumab plus nivolumab after autologous stem cell transplantation. Study-level information: Median doses per patient: a few ipilimumab, about 8 nivolumab. Study results and limitations: Per the authors, repertoire, Treg and microbiota data justify further study.

Germline values: CDR1 SGHVS, CDR2 FQNEAQ. Trimming removed 5 bases from V and 4 bases from J, with 15 bases in between. The CDR3 consists of 15 residues. The data were produced by immunoSEQ multiplex PCR, yet TCRdb's version contains in-frame clones alone and is incomplete. This table holds about 84,000 clones, 83% found once. Ipilimumab, 1 mg/kg, started 14 to 28 days after autologous transplant. This chain connects TRBV7-8 to TRBJ1-5, with a possible D match to TRBD1 (5 bases). The clonotype comes from a male donor with diffuse large B-cell lymphoma. The sequencing used PBMCs, collected in a trial of ipilimumab plus nivolumab as post-transplant consolidation. CDR3 protein: CASSMAGRENQPQHF. CDR3 bases: TGTGCCAGCAGCATGGCGGGACGGGAAAATCAGCCCCAGCATTTT.